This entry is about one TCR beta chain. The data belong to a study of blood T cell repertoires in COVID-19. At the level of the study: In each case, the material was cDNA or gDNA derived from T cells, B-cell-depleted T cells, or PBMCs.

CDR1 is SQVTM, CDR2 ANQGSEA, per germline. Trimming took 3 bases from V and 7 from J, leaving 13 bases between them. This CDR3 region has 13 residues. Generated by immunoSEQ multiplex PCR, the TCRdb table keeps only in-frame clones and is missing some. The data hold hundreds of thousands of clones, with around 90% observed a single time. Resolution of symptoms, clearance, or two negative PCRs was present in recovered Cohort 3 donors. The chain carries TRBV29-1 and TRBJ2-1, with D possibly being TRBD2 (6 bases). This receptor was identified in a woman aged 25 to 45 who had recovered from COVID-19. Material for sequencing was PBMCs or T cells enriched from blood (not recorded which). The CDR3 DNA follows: TGCAGCGTTGAGGGGGGTTCTTGGAATGAGCAGTTCTTC. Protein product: CSVEGGSWNEQFF.